Below, 21 T cell receptor beta chains from the same sample are listed, as sequenced in a study of blood T cells in healthy people across ages. A J-beta primer mix and a sample-barcoded 5' primer were used in a second PCR of roughly 6 to 12 cycles. TCRdb itself ran the 5' RACE reads through MiXCR, one entry per CDR3 protein. The repertoire holds some 1 million distinct CDR3 sequences, around 43% seen once, with approximately 17% in the top ten. The sample comprised blood. The receptors were gathered from a woman aged 60-75 years in good health.

In its sample, this clonotype was seen a few times. This chain connects TRBV2 to TRBJ2-2; the match to TRBD2 covers 9 bases. Germline V gene sequence: CDR1 SNHLY, CDR2 FYNNEI. The CDR3 extends over 15 amino acids. Trimming cost V 5 bases and J 6 bases; bases outside gene matches: 7. The CDR3 protein is CASSSNGLASGELFF. CDR3 coding DNA: TGTGCCAGCAGTTCGAACGGACTAGCGTCCGGGGAGCTGTTTTTT. Full variable domain (remainder filled in from reference TRBV2 and TRBJ2-2): EPEVTQTPSHQVTQMGQEVILRCVPISNHLYFYWYRQILGQKVEFLVSFYNNEISEKSEIFDDQFSVERPDGSNFTLKIRSTKLEDSAMYFCASSSNGLASGELFFGEGSRLTVL.

This clonotype appeared a few times. The chain links TRBV6-1 to TRBJ2-3; D unclear. V was trimmed by 4 bases and J by 1 base, leaving 9 bases between them. CDR1 is MNHNS and CDR2 is SASEGT in the germline V gene. The CDR3 has 14 residues. The CDR3 spells CASSAGSGTDTQYF. The CDR3 region has the DNA TGTGCCAGCAGTGCCGGGTCGGGCACAGATACGCAGTATTTT.

The chain recombines TRBV7-9 with TRBJ2-1; 10 positions match TRBD2. Losses at the gene ends were 5 bases for V and 4 bases for J; bases not matched to a gene: 17. The CDR3 runs 19 residues. Germline loops: CDR1 SEHNR, CDR2 FQNEAQ (reference sequence). CDR3 residues: CASSRRSSGRVRPYNEQFF. CDR3 nucleotide sequence: TGTGCCAGCAGCCGACGGTCTAGCGGGAGAGTCCGTCCTTACAATGAGCAGTTCTTC.

This sequence joins TRBV15 and TRBJ1-5, with TRBD1 identical over 10 bases. The CDR3 contains 18 residues. V lost 0 bases to trimming and J lost 1 base; unmatched junction nucleotides: 6. Germline lookup yields CDR1 LNHNV and CDR2 YYDKDF (reference sequence). The CDR3 reads CATSRDQWDRGSNQPQHF. The CDR3 DNA reads TGTGCCACCAGCAGAGATCAGTGGGACAGGGGAAGCAATCAGCCCCAGCATTTT.

This chain joins TRBV21-1 and TRBJ2-1; the table's D call, TRBD1, has no DNA check behind it. TRBV21-1 is a recognized pseudogene. The CDR3 is 17 amino acids. This chain's CDR3 is CASSRKACGRGDNEQFF. DNA for the CDR3: TGTGCCAGCAGCAGAAAGGCTTGCGGGAGAGGGGACAATGAGCAGTTCTTC.

V is TRBV4-3 and J is TRBJ2-1, with D perhaps assigned TRBD1 or TRBD2 (6 bases each). V gave up 0 bases and J gave up 9 bases, with 18 bases separating them. CDR1 and CDR2 from the germline V gene are LGHNA and YSLEER. The CDR3 runs to 16 residues. CDR3 DNA: TGCGCCAGCAGCCAAGAAAGGACAGCGCTCGGGGGTGAGCAGTTCTTC. Translating it yields CASSQERTALGGEQFF.

The V and J genes are TRBV9 and TRBJ2-3, with 9 bases aligning to TRBD1. Germline CDR1 reads SGDLS; CDR2 reads YYNGEE. Germline trimming cut 4 bases from V and 4 bases from J; bases unmatched to any gene: 10. The length of the CDR3 is 16 residues. The CDR3 region is CASSSRGGDRADTQYF. CDR3 sequence (DNA): TGTGCCAGCAGCTCAAGGGGGGGGGACAGGGCAGATACGCAGTATTTT.

This sequence joins TRBV5-4 and TRBJ2-6; D uncertain. Trimming stripped 6 bases from V and 2 bases from J, with 12 bases between. From germline, CDR1 is SGHNT and CDR2 YYREEE (reference sequence). The CDR3 spans 15 residues. CDR3 residues: CASIRSTAGANVLTF. The CDR3 DNA reads TGTGCCAGCATTCGAAGTACAGCTGGGGCCAACGTCCTGACTTTC.

The V and J genes are TRBV27 and TRBJ2-1; D uncertain. The CDR3 is made up of 15 amino acids. V dropped 5 bases and J dropped 6 bases, with 17 bases sitting between them. Germline V gene lookup returns CDR1 MNHEY and CDR2 SMNVEV (reference sequence). The CDR3 loop reads CASSIEAVALNEQFF. The CDR3 nucleotides read TGTGCCAGCAGTATAGAGGCGGTGGCCCTCAATGAGCAGTTCTTC.

A note on this clonotype: A read error may account for a junction end that differs from germline. The J gene is TRBJ1-2, the V gene TRBV6-5; 10 bases fit TRBD1. This CDR3 spans 14 amino acids. Per the germline V gene, CDR1 is MNHEY and CDR2 is SVGAGI. CDR3 bases: TGTGCCAGCATTTACCGGACAGGGGGGTATGGCTACACCTTC. Amino acids: CASIYRTGGYGYTF.

This clonotype has a single count. The chain links TRBV15 to TRBJ2-1; D uncertain. CDR3 length: 12 amino acids. V was trimmed by 5 bases and J by 7 bases, leaving 9 bases between them. CDR1 and CDR2 from the germline V gene are LNHNV and YYDKDF (reference sequence). The CDR3 DNA reads as TGTGCCACCAGCTTGGGGTTAAATGAGCAGTTCTTC. This gives the protein CATSLGLNEQFF.

The genes are TRBV10-3 and TRBJ1-2; D is unclear. Trimming removed 0 bases from V and 11 bases from J, with 19 bases in between. CDR3 size: 15 residues. CDR1 is ENHRY, CDR2 SYGVKD, per germline. In nucleotides, the CDR3 is TGTGCCATCAGTGAGTCTCGGGAGATCGCCTCTCGATACACCTTC. It yields the protein CAISESREIASRYTF.

The chain has TRBV10-2 and TRBJ2-3; possibly TRBD2 for D (5 bases). CDR1 WSHSY and CDR2 SAAADI come from the germline V gene. This CDR3 region has 15 residues. The ends were cut back, 3 bases at V and 0 bases at J, with 10 bases in the middle. The DNA of the CDR3 is TGCGCCAGCAGTGACTTCAGGACTAGCACAGATACGCAGTATTTT. It encodes CASSDFRTSTDTQYF.

This clonotype was seen a handful of times. This sequence joins TRBV18 and TRBJ2-5, with 10 positions matching TRBD1. V shed 3 bases, J shed 6 bases, and the junction held 4 bases outside the gene matches. The CDR3 totals 14 residues. Germline CDR1 reads KGHSH; CDR2 reads LQKENI. Here the CDR3 DNA reads TGTGCCAGCTCACCGACAGGGGGCCTGAAGACCCAGTACTTC. Protein sequence: CASSPTGGLKTQYF. The whole variable domain, filled in from reference TRBV18 and TRBJ2-5, reads NAGVMQNPRHLVRRRGQEARLRCSPMKGHSHVYWYRQLPEEGLKFMVYLQKENIIDESGMPKERFSAEFPKEGPSILRIQQVVRGDSAAYFCASSPTGGLKTQYFGPGTRLLVL.

This clonotype was detected once. The gene calls are TRBV24-1 and TRBJ2-1; 7 positions agree with TRBD1. CDR1 is KGHDR and CDR2 is SFDVKD in the germline V gene. V shed 4 bases and J 7 bases; nucleotides not matched to a gene: 6. The CDR3 consists of 14 residues. CDR3: CATSETGPLNEQFF. The CDR3 nucleotides are TGTGCCACCAGTGAGACAGGGCCTCTGAATGAGCAGTTCTTC.

Only a few counts were recorded for this clonotype. The gene calls are TRBV11-3 and TRBJ2-6; the D is unclear. V shed 4 bases and J shed 3 bases, with 7 bases lying between them. The germline gives CDR1 SGHNT, CDR2 YENEEA. The CDR3 is made up of 14 amino acids. This chain's CDR3 is CASSSHLGANVLTF. Written as DNA, the CDR3 is TGTGCCAGCAGCTCGCATCTTGGGGCCAACGTCCTGACTTTC.

V gene TRBV6-5 combines with J gene TRBJ2-2; TRBD1 agrees at 9 bases. V was clipped by 6 bases and J by 6 bases; unmatched bases: 5. This CDR3 region has 14 residues. The germline V gene encodes CDR1 MNHEY and CDR2 SVGAGI. CDR3 DNA sequence: TGTGCCAGCAGGACCACAGGGGGCTCCGGGGAGCTGTTTTTT. Its translation: CASRTTGGSGELFF.

The genes are TRBV20-1 and TRBJ2-3; D perhaps matches TRBD2 (6 bases). Per the germline V gene, CDR1 is DFQATT and CDR2 is SNEGSKA (reference sequence). The CDR3 loop spans 17 amino acids. Trimming took 0 bases from V and 4 from J, leaving 20 bases between them. CDR3 DNA sequence: TGCAGTGCTAGAGATAGGCTAGCGAGATTGGGGTCAGATACGCAGTATTTT. Translating it yields CSARDRLARLGSDTQYF.

As for this clonotype: The junction departs from the called germline gene at one end, perhaps through a read error. The V call is TRBV10-2, the J call TRBJ2-7; TRBD2 matches at 8 bases. The CDR3 consists of 15 residues. Looked up from germline, CDR1 is WSHSY and CDR2 is SAAADI. The CDR3 DNA is TGCGCCAGCAGTGTCCGGGGGGGCAGGGGCTACGAGCGGTACTTC. Amino acid sequence: CASSVRGGRGYERYF.

This chain joins TRBV4-1 and TRBJ2-1, with 8 bases lining up with TRBD2. This CDR3 has 15 amino acids. CDR1 is MGHRA, CDR2 YSYEKL, per germline. The trim removed 5 bases at V and 0 bases at J, leaving 3 bases unmatched. CDR3: CASSVREVSYNEQFF. The CDR3 bases are TGCGCCAGCAGCGTGCGGGAGGTCTCCTACAATGAGCAGTTCTTC.

This clonotype has only a few counts. V is TRBV5-1 and J is TRBJ2-5, with D hard to call. Germline assignment: CDR1 SGHRS and CDR2 YFSETQ. Trimming stripped 1 base from V and 5 bases from J, with 9 bases between. The CDR3 is made up of 13 amino acids. The DNA for the CDR3 is TGCGCCAGCAGCTTGCCGATGGGGGAGACCCAGTACTTC. Protein product: CASSLPMGETQYF.